A single sample gave rise to the 16 T cell receptor beta chains below, sequenced in a study of blood T cell repertoires in COVID-19. Assay used: immunoSEQ multiplex PCR; TCRdb lists only in-frame clones, some missing. The sample lists 200,000 or so clones, approximately 80% seen once, with roughly a tenth in the top ten. The source material was peripheral blood. The receptors come from a woman of 80 years or more with COVID-19, enrolled during active disease.

V gene TRBV5-6 combines with J gene TRBJ1-3; 7 bases agree with TRBD1. Germline V gene data show CDR1 as SGHDT and CDR2 as YYEEEE. The CDR3 is 15 residues long. Trimming at V came to 0 bases and at J to 4 bases, leaving 4 bases not matched to a gene. As DNA, the CDR3 is TGTGCCAGCAGCTTGGAGAGGGGGCTCGGAAACACCATATATTTT. Translating it yields CASSLERGLGNTIYF.

V gene TRBV28 combines with J gene TRBJ2-7; tentatively, D is TRBD1 (5 bases). This CDR3 has 13 residues. V gave up 5 bases and J gave up 6 bases, with 14 bases separating them. Germline lookup yields CDR1 MDHEN and CDR2 SYDVKM. As DNA, the CDR3 is TGTGCCAGCAGTATACCACGTACAGGCGAGCAGTACTTC. It encodes CASSIPRTGEQYF.

This chain links TRBV7-2 with TRBJ2-7, with a tentative D call TRBD1 (5 bases). Germline assignment: CDR1 SGHTA and CDR2 FQGNSA. Trimming pared 3 bases from V and 2 bases from J, leaving 11 bases between. The CDR3 is 14 amino acids. DNA for the CDR3: TGTGCCAGCAGCTTCGGTACAGGCCCCTACGAGCAGTACTTC. Protein sequence: CASSFGTGPYEQYF.

In DNA form, the CDR3 reads TGTGCCTGGAGTTTCAGAAACACTGAAGCTTTCTTT. This gives the protein CAWSFRNTEAFF. The genes are TRBV30 and TRBJ1-1; D remains ambiguous. Germline CDR1 GTSNPN, CDR2 SVGIG (reference sequence). Trimming removed 2 bases at V and 2 bases at J, with 6 bases between. The CDR3 is 12 residues long.

A single count supports this clone. The CDR3 reads CASRGTAGNTIYF. CDR3 nucleotides: TGTGCCAGCAGGGGGACAGCCGGAAACACCATATATTTT. The rearrangement links TRBV2 to TRBJ1-3, with 7 bases lining up with TRBD1. Losses at the gene ends were 6 bases for V and 4 bases for J; bases not matched to a gene: 3. Germline V lookup: CDR1 SNHLY, CDR2 FYNNEI. This CDR3 contains 13 residues.

This chain joins TRBV7-2 and TRBJ2-5; D uncertain. Germline assignment: CDR1 SGHTA and CDR2 FQGNSA. This CDR3 spans 14 amino acids. V shed 2 bases and J shed 1 base, with 8 bases lying between them. The CDR3 is CASSLTASQETQYF. CDR3 sequence (DNA): TGTGCCAGCAGCTTAACAGCTTCCCAAGAGACCCAGTACTTC.

The rearrangement joins TRBV5-1 to TRBJ1-2, with D maybe TRBD1 (5 bases). Germline values: CDR1 SGHRS, CDR2 YFSETQ. The CDR3 contains 14 residues. V gave up 4 bases and J gave up 4 bases, with 14 bases separating them. CDR3 protein: CASSEQVGGYGYTF. CDR3 in DNA: TGCGCCAGCAGCGAACAGGTTGGCGGCTATGGCTACACCTTC.

CDR3 in DNA: TGTGCCAGCAGTGAAGCTGGCAGGGGACACTATGGCTACACCTTC. Protein sequence: CASSEAGRGHYGYTF. This chain joins TRBV2 and TRBJ1-2; perhaps TRBD1 as D (6 bases). The CDR3 contains 15 residues. V was trimmed by 0 bases and J by 3 bases, leaving 11 bases between them. Germline V gene data show CDR1 as SNHLY and CDR2 as FYNNEI.

This sequence joins TRBV5-4 and TRBJ2-1; D remains unclear. This CDR3 is built from 15 residues. The V end was cut by 1 base, the J end by 4 bases, with 12 bases between. Germline V gene sequence: CDR1 SGHNT, CDR2 YYREEE (reference sequence). The CDR3 nucleotides read TGTGCCAGCAGCTTGCAAGCAAATTATTACAATGAGCAGTTCTTC. Protein product: CASSLQANYYNEQFF.

There are a few counts of this clone. This sequence joins TRBV28 and TRBJ2-2, with D perhaps TRBD1 (6 bases). V lost 6 bases and J 6 bases, leaving 11 bases between the germline ends. The CDR3 has 13 residues. CDR1 and CDR2 (germline): MDHEN, SYDVKM. The DNA of the CDR3 is TGTGCCAGCAGACAGACAGGCCCCGGGGAGCTGTTTTTT. It specifies CASRQTGPGELFF.

V and J are TRBV10-3 and TRBJ1-3, with 11 bases matching TRBD1. Germline-derived CDR1 and CDR2 are ENHRY and SYGVKD. V lost 4 bases and J lost 3; bases outside the gene matches: 5. The CDR3 spans 16 residues. In DNA form, the CDR3 reads TGTGCCATCAGTGCTGGACAGGGGGCGGATGGAAACACCATATATTTT. Translating gives CAISAGQGADGNTIYF.

The rearrangement uses TRBV6-5 and TRBJ1-5, with a tentative D call TRBD1 (5 bases). The length of the CDR3 is 14 residues. The V end lost 6 bases, the J end lost 4 bases, and 13 bases lay between the germline ends. Germline assignment: CDR1 MNHEY and CDR2 SVGAGI. CDR3 sequence reads: CASSRTGGNQPQHF. DNA of the CDR3: TGTGCCAGCAGCCGGACCGGGGGAAATCAGCCCCAGCATTTT.

J is TRBJ2-3 and V is TRBV18; no clear D. The CDR3 extends over 13 amino acids. Germline assignment: CDR1 KGHSH and CDR2 LQKENI. Trimming took 3 bases from V and 0 from J, leaving 4 bases between them. The CDR3 region has the DNA TGTGCCAGCTCACCTTTAAGCACAGATACGCAGTATTTT. Amino acid sequence: CASSPLSTDTQYF.

This clone was found a few times. The chain couples TRBV5-1 to TRBJ1-2; D gene ambiguous. CDR1 is SGHRS, CDR2 YFSETQ, per germline. V was shortened by 4 bases and J by 8 bases, with 21 bases between the two germline ends. This CDR3 has 15 residues. The CDR3: CASSPGRGMINGYTF. CDR3 sequence (DNA): TGCGCCAGCAGCCCCGGTAGAGGGATGATTAACGGCTACACCTTC.

The chain links TRBV7-2 to TRBJ1-2, with a tentative D call TRBD1 (6 bases). This CDR3 spans 16 amino acids. CDR1 and CDR2 from the germline V gene are SGHTA and FQGNSA. V shed 4 bases and J shed 4 bases, with 19 bases lying between them. As DNA, the CDR3 is TGTGCCAGCAGCTACAAAGGACAGACCAAGGGCTATGGCTACACCTTC. This gives the protein CASSYKGQTKGYGYTF.

The chain has TRBV7-3 and TRBJ1-1; no clear D. This CDR3 is 15 amino acids long. CDR1 is SGHTA and CDR2 is FQGTGA in the germline V gene. V was clipped by 5 bases and J by 1 base, with 14 bases between them. The CDR3 bases are TGTGCCAGCAGCCTGAGGGTAGGAGCGAACACTGAAGCTTTCTTT. Its translation: CASSLRVGANTEAFF. Supplemented by reference TRBV7-3 and TRBJ1-1, the full variable domain reads GAGVSQTPSNKVTEKGKYVELRCDPISGHTALYWYRQSLGQGPEFLIYFQGTGAADDSGLPNDRFFAVRPEGSVSTLKIQRTERGDSAVYLCASSLRVGANTEAFFGQGTRLTVV.